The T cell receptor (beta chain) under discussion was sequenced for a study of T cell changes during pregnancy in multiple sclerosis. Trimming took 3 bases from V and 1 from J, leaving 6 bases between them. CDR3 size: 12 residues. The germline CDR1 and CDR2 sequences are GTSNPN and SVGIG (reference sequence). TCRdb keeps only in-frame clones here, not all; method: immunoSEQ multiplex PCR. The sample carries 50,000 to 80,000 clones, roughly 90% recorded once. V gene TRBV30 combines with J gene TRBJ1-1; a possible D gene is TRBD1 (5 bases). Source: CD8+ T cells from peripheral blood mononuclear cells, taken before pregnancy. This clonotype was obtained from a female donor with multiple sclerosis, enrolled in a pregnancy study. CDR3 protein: CAWRGGNTEAFF. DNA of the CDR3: TGTGCCTGGAGGGGGGGGAACACTGAAGCTTTCTTT.